One sample yielded the 19 T cell receptor beta chains listed below, sequenced in a study of blood T cells in healthy people across ages. It was with a sample-barcoded 5' primer and a J-beta primer mix that a second PCR of about 7 to 12 cycles was run. Using its own MiXCR run on the 5' RACE reads, TCRdb lists one record per CDR3 protein. The top ten clones hold around 7.7% of a sample with 1.5 million to 2 million distinct CDR3 sequences, about 30% of them seen once. The sequenced sample was blood. These receptor sequences come from a woman aged 25 to 45 in good health.

The chain carries TRBV20-1 and TRBJ1-2; TRBD1 agrees at 7 bases. The V gene's germline CDR1 is DFQATT and CDR2 SNEGSKA (reference sequence). CDR3 size: 13 residues. V dropped 3 bases and J dropped 6; count of bases not matched to a gene: 7. The CDR3 region has the DNA TGCAGTGCTAGCCGGGCAGGGGGGAATGGCTACACCTTC. Residues: CSASRAGGNGYTF.

This clonotype was picked up a small number of times. CDR3 protein: CASSSVNGADTQYF. The CDR3 DNA sequence: TGTGCCAGCAGCTCCGTAAACGGGGCAGATACGCAGTATTTT. The V gene is TRBV5-5, the J gene TRBJ2-3, with a possible D match to TRBD2 (5 bases). The CDR3 is 14 residues long. Per germline, CDR1 SGHKS and CDR2 YYEKEE (reference sequence). Trimming took 3 bases from V and 4 from J, leaving 12 bases between them.

This clonotype was seen repeatedly, ten times or more. J is TRBJ1-2 and V is TRBV6-1; no firm D call. From germline, CDR1 is MNHNS and CDR2 SASEGT. V was pared by 6 bases and J by 7 bases, with 15 bases between. The CDR3 spans 13 residues. This CDR3 is CASRSDRGRGYTF. CDR3 coding DNA: TGTGCCAGCAGATCCGACCGAGGTCGTGGCTACACCTTC.

This chain's CDR3 is CASGFRTDKNIQYF. The CDR3 coding sequence is TGTGCCAGCGGGTTCCGGACTGATAAAAACATTCAGTACTTC. The chain has TRBV5-6 and TRBJ2-4; the D gene is possibly TRBD2 (5 bases). Germline values: CDR1 SGHDT, CDR2 YYEEEE. This CDR3 has 14 amino acids. Trimming left V 7 bases short and J 4 bases short, with 15 bases between.

This clonotype was detected only a few times. This rearrangement joins TRBV30 to TRBJ2-3; D is perhaps TRBD2 (5 bases). CDR1 is GTSNPN and CDR2 is SVGIG in the germline V gene (reference sequence). The V end was cut by 0 bases, the J end by 5 bases, with 12 bases between. The CDR3 spans 14 residues. The CDR3 bases are TGTGCCTGGAGTGTACGTTCCGGAGGAGATACGCAGTATTTT. Its protein product is CAWSVRSGGDTQYF.

This clonotype occurred a few times. The gene calls are TRBV20-1 and TRBJ2-2; no reliable D call. The germline gives CDR1 DFQATT, CDR2 SNEGSKA (reference sequence). The V end was cut by 5 bases, the J end by 4 bases, with 11 bases between. The CDR3 spans 13 residues. The CDR3 DNA sequence: TGCAGTGCTGTACCCCACGCCACCGGGGAGCTGTTTTTT. It yields the protein CSAVPHATGELFF.

The chain is built from TRBV15 and TRBJ2-5; 7 nucleotides agree with TRBD1. The CDR3 consists of 14 residues. V shed 4 bases, J shed 4 bases, and the junction held 6 bases outside the gene matches. The germline gives CDR1 LNHNV, CDR2 YYDKDF (reference sequence). CDR3 loop: CATSKGGERETQYF. DNA of the CDR3: TGTGCCACCAGCAAAGGGGGCGAAAGAGAGACCCAGTACTTC.

In its sample, this clonotype was seen a few times. V gene TRBV15 combines with J gene TRBJ1-5, with no clear D. The CDR3 is 14 residues long. CDR1 is LNHNV and CDR2 is YYDKDF in the germline V gene (reference sequence). The ends were cut back, 3 bases at V and 3 bases at J, with 9 bases in the middle. CDR3 in amino acids: CATSRTVSNQPQHF. As DNA, the CDR3 is TGTGCCACCAGCAGGACTGTCTCCAATCAGCCCCAGCATTTT. Complete variable domain (other parts from reference TRBV15 and TRBJ1-5): DAMVIQNPRYQVTQFGKPVTLSCSQTLNHNVMYWYQQKSSQAPKLLFHYYDKDFNNEADTPDNFQSRRPNTSFCFLDIRSPGLGDTAMYLCATSRTVSNQPQHFGDGTRLSIL.

J is TRBJ2-3 and V is TRBV6-1, with TRBD2 identical over 8 bases. Germline V gene sequence: CDR1 MNHNS, CDR2 SASEGT. This CDR3 is 14 amino acids long. V was pared by 9 bases and J by 1 base, with 6 bases of the junction left unmatched. CDR3 loop: CASWTAGGTDTQYF. The DNA of the CDR3 is TGTGCCAGTTGGACAGCGGGAGGCACAGATACGCAGTATTTT.

The CDR3 loop is CASGLLNQPQHF. As DNA, the CDR3 is TGTGCCAGCGGCCTTTTAAATCAGCCCCAGCATTTT. The rearrangement uses TRBV27 and TRBJ1-5; D unresolved. Trimming pared 8 bases from V and 4 bases from J, leaving 9 bases between. Germline V lookup: CDR1 MNHEY, CDR2 SMNVEV (reference sequence). The CDR3 extends over 12 amino acids.

The chain uses TRBV14 and TRBJ1-2; 8 bases are a match to TRBD1. The CDR3 is 14 residues long. CDR1 and CDR2 (germline): SGHDN, FVKESK. The V gene end was trimmed by 0 bases and the J gene end by 4 bases; junction bases not matched to a gene: 1. In DNA, the CDR3 is TGTGCCAGCAGCCAAGATACAGGGGGCTATGGCTACACCTTC. Amino acids: CASSQDTGGYGYTF.

In this sample, this clonotype turned up a few times. The J gene is TRBJ2-1, the V gene TRBV20-1, with D possibly matching TRBD2 (6 bases). The CDR3 has 13 amino acids. Trimming stripped 3 bases from V and 4 bases from J, with 10 bases between. Germline values: CDR1 DFQATT, CDR2 SNEGSKA (reference sequence). CDR3 DNA: TGCAGTGCTAGTCCTAGCGCATACAATGAGCAGTTCTTC. This codes for CSASPSAYNEQFF.

This clonotype was counted many times. The chain links TRBV4-3 to TRBJ2-7; D is possibly TRBD1 (6 bases). This CDR3 is built from 14 residues. Germline loops: CDR1 LGHNA, CDR2 YSLEER. V gave up 0 bases and J gave up 8 bases, with 14 bases separating them. In nucleotides, the CDR3 is TGCGCCAGCAGCCAAGATGGGACATCGCCCCAGCAGTACTTC. Its protein is CASSQDGTSPQQYF.

With regard to this clonotype: Sequence at one end of the junction differs from germline and may be a read error. The genes are TRBV5-1 and TRBJ2-5, with a tentative D call TRBD2 (6 bases). Germline loops: CDR1 SGHRS, CDR2 YFSETQ. The CDR3 has 14 amino acids. The CDR3 DNA sequence: TGCGCCAGCAGCTCCTCGGGGGAAGGGGAGACCCGGTACTTC. It is translated as CASSSSGEGETRYF.

Concerning this clonotype: A much larger clone differs from this one at a single base, so this may be a read error. V gene TRBV13 combines with J gene TRBJ2-4; 9 bases match TRBD2. Judging by the DNA end, TRBJ2-7 fits better; the J call may be wrong. Germline CDR1 PRHDT, CDR2 FYEKMQ (reference sequence). This CDR3 is 16 amino acids long. CDR3: CASSRPAGGFLYEQYF. CDR3 nucleotides: TGTGCCAGCAGCAGACCAGCGGGAGGATTTCTCTACGAGCAGTACTTC.

The V call is TRBV20-1, the J call TRBJ2-5, with D perhaps TRBD2 (6 bases). The CDR3 is 13 amino acids. The germline V and J ends were trimmed by 4 bases and 3 bases, with 12 bases remaining between them. Germline lookup yields CDR1 DFQATT and CDR2 SNEGSKA (reference sequence). The CDR3 nucleotides read TGCAGTGCTATCGTCCTAGCGAAAGAGACCCAGTACTTC. This encodes CSAIVLAKETQYF.

This clonotype was found many times. The V gene is TRBV7-2, the J gene TRBJ2-1; D is perhaps TRBD2 (6 bases). CDR1 is SGHTA, CDR2 FQGNSA, per germline. Trimming pared 6 bases from V and 4 bases from J, leaving 22 bases between. The CDR3 sequence is 17 residues long. CDR3 region: CASRLLTGEGKYNEQFF. CDR3 sequence (DNA): TGTGCCAGCAGGCTGCTAACGGGAGAGGGAAAGTACAATGAGCAGTTCTTC.

This clonotype was seen a few times. This chain connects TRBV3-1 to TRBJ1-1; D unresolved. This CDR3 has 15 residues. The germline V gene encodes CDR1 LGHDT and CDR2 YNNKEL (reference sequence). Deletions cut 5 bases from V and 3 bases from J, with 16 bases between. The CDR3 loop reads CASSRTARSDTEAFF. The CDR3, as DNA: TGTGCCAGCAGCAGAACGGCGAGGTCGGACACTGAAGCTTTCTTT.

The table lists this clonotype with a few counts. The chain recombines TRBV6-6 with TRBJ1-2; tentative D call: TRBD1 (5 bases). Germline values: CDR1 MNHNY, CDR2 SVGAGI (reference sequence). CDR3 length: 16 residues. V gave up 0 bases and J gave up 6 bases, with 17 bases separating them. This CDR3 is CASSYSSQGILNGYTF. CDR3 sequence (DNA): TGTGCCAGCAGTTACTCGAGCCAGGGTATTCTCAATGGCTACACCTTC.